Listed below are T cell receptor beta chains from one sample, sequenced in a study of T-cell memory formation after mild COVID-19. TCRdb analysed the 5' RACE reads with MiXCR anew, one entry per CDR3 protein. The data contain 530,000 or so distinct CDR3 sequences, approximately 15% of them seen just once; the ten biggest clones take up approximately 8.1%. Sequenced: PBMCs or a T cell subset sorted from them (not recorded which). The receptors were sampled from an adult woman who had mild COVID-19 (a few samples of this study predate the infection). Cell type and time point are not known. CDR3s include the opening cysteine and the closing phenylalanine or tryptophan. A D gene is named only where the DNA matches it firmly. The size of a clone is reported for some rows only, either as once, few or many, or as a class for expanded clones.

>few|TRBV20-1|TRBJ2-7|.
TGCAGTGCTAGAGATCCTCACCGATACGAGCAGTACTTC
CSARDPHRYEQYF
>.|TRBV3-1|TRBJ2-1|.
TGTGCCAGCAGTCAAAGGGCTATTTACAATGAGCAGTTCTTC
CASSQRAIYNEQFF
>few|TRBV7-9|TRBJ2-4|.
TGTGCCAGCAGCTTAGCGGGGACCCCGGAAACGTACTTC
CASSLAGTPETYF
>.|TRBV5-6|TRBJ1-2|.
TGTGCCAGCAGCTTGGAACAGGGCAGTTGCACCTTC
CASSLEQGSCTF
>few|TRBV10-3|TRBJ2-2|TRBD2
TGTGCCATCAAAGTGCTAGCGGACACCGGGGAGCTGTTTTTT
CAIKVLADTGELFF
>.|TRBV30|TRBJ1-1|.
TGTGCCTGGTACAGGGACTGGAGGAACACTGAAGCTTTCTTT
CAWYRDWRNTEAFF
>few|TRBV6-6|TRBJ2-5|.
TGTGCCAGCAGTCGAGGGCACCAAGAGACCCAGTACTTC
CASSRGHQETQYF
>.|TRBV5-1|TRBJ1-2|TRBD1
TGCGCCAGCAGCCAAGCAGGGGGAAGCTACACCTTC
CASSQAGGSYTF
>.|TRBV4-1|TRBJ1-5|.
TGCGCCAGCAGCCAAGTAACGGGACCTAATCAGCCCCAGCATTTT
CASSQVTGPNQPQHF
>.|TRBV2|TRBJ2-6|.
TGTGCCAGCCGGGACATAATATCTGGGGCCAACGTCCTGACTTTC
CASRDIISGANVLTF
>.|TRBV7-9|TRBJ2-7|TRBD2
TGTGCCAGCAGCAATAGCGGGGGGAGCTACGAGCAGTACTTC
CASSNSGGSYEQYF
>.|TRBV11-3|TRBJ2-3|TRBD2
TGTGCCAGCAGCTTAGGCTGGACTAGCGGGAGTTTTGGCACAGATACGCAGTATTTT
CASSLGWTSGSFGTDTQYF
>.|TRBV25-1|TRBJ2-5|TRBD2
TGTGCCAGCAGTAAATACGAGGGACTAGTTAAAGAGACCCAGTACTTC
CASSKYEGLVKETQYF
>few|TRBV6-2/TRBV6-3|TRBJ2-3|TRBD2
TGTGCCAGCAGTTACGGCGGGAGGGCCACCGATACGCAGTATTTT
CASSYGGRATDTQYF
>.|TRBV12-3/TRBV12-4|TRBJ2-2|TRBD2
TGTGCCAGCAGTTTCGGACTAGCGGGGGGTTATCACACCGGGGAGCTGTTTTTT
CASSFGLAGGYHTGELFF
>few|TRBV4-3|TRBJ2-2|TRBD2
TGCGCCAGCAGCCAAGACATGAGCGGGAGTTCCGGGGAGCTGTTTTTT
CASSQDMSGSSGELFF
>few|TRBV27|TRBJ1-2|TRBD1
TGTGCCAGCAGTTCACAGGGGAGGGCCTATGGCTACACCTTC
CASSSQGRAYGYTF
>few|TRBV12-3/TRBV12-4|TRBJ2-1|.
TGTGCCAGCAGTTTATTCGGGGGCCGGATAAGAAATGAGCAGTTCTTC
CASSLFGGRIRNEQFF
>few|TRBV6-1|TRBJ1-2|TRBD1
TGTGCCAGCAGTGTAGCAGGGGGAGCTGATGGCTACACCTTC
CASSVAGGADGYTF
>few|TRBV5-1|TRBJ1-2|.
TGCGCCAGCAGCTCTCTGCCGGACAGCTATGGCTACACCTTC
CASSSLPDSYGYTF
>.|TRBV12-3/TRBV12-4|TRBJ2-5|TRBD2
TGTGCCAGCACCCCCGAGCCTCTAGCGGGGCCTTGGAACCAGTACTTC
CASTPEPLAGPWNQYF
>.|TRBV9|TRBJ1-1|.
TGTGCCAGCAGGGTGGGAGATGGCACTGAAGCTTTCTTT
CASRVGDGTEAFF
>.|TRBV18|TRBJ1-1|.
TGTGCCAGCTCACCACGGAAGGGGGTTACGAACACTGAAGCTTTCTTT
CASSPRKGVTNTEAFF
>.|TRBV5-6|TRBJ2-1|.
TGTGCCAGCAGCTGGCGGGGAGCCTCCTACAATGAGCAGTTCTTC
CASSWRGASYNEQFF
>few|TRBV5-4|TRBJ2-5|.
TGTGCCAGCAGCCCCAGGGAGATTGTGACCCAGTACTTC
CASSPREIVTQYF
>.|TRBV28|TRBJ2-1|.
TGTGCCAGCAGTCGAGTACTGGGCGATGAGCAGTTCTTC
CASSRVLGDEQFF
>few|TRBV27|TRBJ2-5|TRBD2
TGTGCCAGCAGTCCCTCTAGCGGGAGCGGGGAGACCCAGTACTTC
CASSPSSGSGETQYF
>.|TRBV2|TRBJ2-2|.
TGTGCCAGCAGTGATAGGGGGTGGAACACCGGGGAGCTGTTTTTT
CASSDRGWNTGELFF
>.|TRBV7-9|TRBJ2-7|TRBD2
TGTGCCAGCAGCCGTCCTAGCGGCGAGCAGTACTTC
CASSRPSGEQYF
>few|TRBV19|TRBJ2-1|.
TGTGCCAGTAGACTGGGGCTAGCCTACAATGAGCAGTTCTTC
CASRLGLAYNEQFF
>.|TRBV5-4|TRBJ1-2|.
TGTGCCAGCAGCTTGCGCCGGGACGATGGCTACACCTTC
CASSLRRDDGYTF
>.|TRBV6-4|TRBJ1-1|.
TGTGCCAGCAGGGACTCGGACAACACTGAAGCTTTCTTT
CASRDSDNTEAFF
>.|TRBV29-1|TRBJ2-1|TRBD1
TGCAGCGTTGAAAGGGACAGGGGGCAGTTCTTC
CSVERDRGQFF
>.|TRBV20-1|TRBJ2-7|.
TGCAGTGCTAGAGGGTTATCCTACGAGCAGTACTTC
CSARGLSYEQYF
>.|TRBV2|TRBJ2-1|TRBD2
TGTGCCAGCAGCGGACTAGCGAAGAGCTCCTACAATGAGCAGTTCTTC
CASSGLAKSSYNEQFF